The 9 T cell receptor beta chains presented below share a single source sample, sequenced in a study of cytomegalovirus exposure and HLA in healthy donors. Data came from immunoSEQ multiplex PCR; TCRdb stores just in-frame clones and leaves some out. The data hold around 63,000 clones, with about 96% observed a single time. Material for sequencing was PBMCs. The receptors were gathered from a woman aged 18-29 years in good health and CMV-seronegative.

The chain links TRBV7-2 to TRBJ2-3, with 8 bases lining up with TRBD2. The CDR3 has 15 residues. Germline V gene data show CDR1 as SGHTA and CDR2 as FQGNSA. The trim removed 2 bases at V and 4 bases at J, leaving 5 bases unmatched. CDR3 region: CASSLTGGGSDTQYF. CDR3 sequence (DNA): TGTGCCAGCAGCTTAACCGGGGGGGGATCAGATACGCAGTATTTT.

Comments on this clone: An end of the junction does not agree with germline; a read error may underlie this. The chain recombines TRBV27 with TRBJ2-3, with D tentatively TRBD1 (5 bases). Germline V gene data show CDR1 as MNHEY and CDR2 as SMNVEV (reference sequence). The CDR3 extends over 15 amino acids. CDR3 in DNA: TGTGCCAGCAGTTTGGGCTACTGGGGCACGGATACGCAGTATTTT. It specifies CASSLGYWGTDTQYF.

The V call is TRBV7-3, the J call TRBJ2-1, with a weak D call TRBD2 (7 bases). The CDR3 has 16 residues. Germline values: CDR1 SGHTA, CDR2 FQGTGA. Trimming left V 1 base short and J 2 bases short, with 12 bases between. The CDR3 bases are TGTGCCAGCAGCTTAAGGGGGGGGCGCACCTACAATGAGCAGTTCTTC. Protein product: CASSLRGGRTYNEQFF.

J is TRBJ1-5 and V is TRBV5-6; D gene uncertain. The CDR3 is 18 residues long. CDR1 and CDR2 from the germline V gene are SGHDT and YYEEEE. V was trimmed by 4 bases and J by 0 bases, leaving 20 bases between them. CDR3 sequence: CASSPGGSPIYSNQPQHF. The CDR3 nucleotides read TGTGCCAGCAGCCCCGGCGGCTCCCCCATATATAGCAATCAGCCCCAGCATTTT.

The gene calls are TRBV29-1 and TRBJ2-7; TRBD1 matches 9 bases. This CDR3 is 14 amino acids long. Germline values: CDR1 SQVTM, CDR2 ANQGSEA. The trim removed 1 base at V and 2 bases at J, leaving 3 bases unmatched. The CDR3 region has the DNA TGCAGCGTTGAAGGGACAGGGGACCCCTACGAGCAGTACTTC. It translates to CSVEGTGDPYEQYF.

CDR3 sequence reads: CASNMGGRGETQYF. The CDR3 bases are TGTGCCAGCAATATGGGGGGAAGGGGAGAGACCCAGTACTTC. V and J are TRBV2 and TRBJ2-5; D perhaps matches TRBD2 (6 bases). The CDR3 runs 14 residues. Germline loops: CDR1 SNHLY, CDR2 FYNNEI. Trimming pared 7 bases from V and 4 bases from J, leaving 16 bases between.

The DNA of the CDR3 is TGTGCCACGCGAGTAGCGGGGACCAATGAGCAGTTCTTC. Encoded protein: CATRVAGTNEQFF. The rearrangement uses TRBV15 and TRBJ2-1; 8 bases line up with TRBD2. Losses at the gene ends were 9 bases for V and 6 bases for J; bases not matched to a gene: 7. This CDR3 contains 13 residues. Germline V gene data show CDR1 as LNHNV and CDR2 as YYDKDF (reference sequence).

The J gene is TRBJ2-5, the V gene TRBV25-1; a possible D gene is TRBD1 (6 bases). Germline CDR1 and CDR2: MGHDK and SYGVNS. Trimming removed 5 bases at V and 0 bases at J, with 13 bases between. The CDR3 totals 15 residues. Here the CDR3 DNA reads TGTGCCAGCAGTAACCTAGACAGGTACCAAGAGACCCAGTACTTC. It specifies CASSNLDRYQETQYF.

V gene TRBV5-1 combines with J gene TRBJ1-2; maybe TRBD1 (6 bases). This CDR3 comprises 14 residues. The V and J ends lost 5 bases and 6 bases respectively, with 17 bases between them. Germline-derived CDR1 and CDR2 are SGHRS and YFSETQ. CDR3 bases: TGCGCCAGCAGGGGGGGGACACAGCGGGATGGCTACACCTTC. Protein sequence: CASRGGTQRDGYTF.